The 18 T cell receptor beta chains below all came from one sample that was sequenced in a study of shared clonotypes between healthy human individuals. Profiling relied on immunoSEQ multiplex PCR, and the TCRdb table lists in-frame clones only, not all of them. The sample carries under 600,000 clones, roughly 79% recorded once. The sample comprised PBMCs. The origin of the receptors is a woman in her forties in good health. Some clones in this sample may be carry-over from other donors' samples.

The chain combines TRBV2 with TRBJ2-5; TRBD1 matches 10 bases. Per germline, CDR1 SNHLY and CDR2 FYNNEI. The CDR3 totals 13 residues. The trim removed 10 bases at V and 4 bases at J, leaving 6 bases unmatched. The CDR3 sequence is CATDRGPGETQYF. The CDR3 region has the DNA TGTGCCACCGACAGGGGGCCCGGAGAGACCCAGTACTTC.

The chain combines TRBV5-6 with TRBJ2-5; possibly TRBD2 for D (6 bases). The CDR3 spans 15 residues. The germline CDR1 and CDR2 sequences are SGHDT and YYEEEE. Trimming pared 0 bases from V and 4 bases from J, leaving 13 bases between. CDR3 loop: CASSLDAGRRETQYF. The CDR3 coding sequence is TGTGCCAGCAGCTTGGATGCAGGGAGGCGAGAGACCCAGTACTTC.

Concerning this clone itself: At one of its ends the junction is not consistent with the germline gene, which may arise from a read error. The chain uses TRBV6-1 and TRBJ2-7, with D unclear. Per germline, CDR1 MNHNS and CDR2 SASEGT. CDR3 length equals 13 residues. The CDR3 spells CAISDEQDGEQYF. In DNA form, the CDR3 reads TGTGCCATCAGTGATGAGCAGGACGGCGAGCAGTACTTC.

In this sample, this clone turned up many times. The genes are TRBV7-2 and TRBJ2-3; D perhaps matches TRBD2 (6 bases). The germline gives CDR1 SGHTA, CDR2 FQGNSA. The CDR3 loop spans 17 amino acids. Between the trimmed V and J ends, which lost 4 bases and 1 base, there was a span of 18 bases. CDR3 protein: CASSSLGGGIGTDTQYF. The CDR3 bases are TGTGCCAGCAGCTCCTTGGGAGGCGGGATCGGCACAGATACGCAGTATTTT.

The CDR3 nucleotides are TGCGCCAGCAGCCGACAGCAACCCCAAGAGACCCAGTACTTC. Amino acids: CASSRQQPQETQYF. The chain links TRBV4-1 to TRBJ2-5, with D perhaps TRBD1 (5 bases). Trimming shortened V by 4 bases and J by 1 base, and 10 bases separated the two germline ends. Germline V gives CDR1 MGHRA, CDR2 YSYEKL. The CDR3 spans 14 residues.

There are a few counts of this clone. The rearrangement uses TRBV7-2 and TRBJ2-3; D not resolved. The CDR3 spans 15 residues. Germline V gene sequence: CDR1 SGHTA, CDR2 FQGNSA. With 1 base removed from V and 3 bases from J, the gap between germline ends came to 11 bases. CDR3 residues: CASSLGRSFTDTQYF. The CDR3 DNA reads TGTGCCAGCAGCTTAGGAAGATCCTTTACAGATACGCAGTATTTT.

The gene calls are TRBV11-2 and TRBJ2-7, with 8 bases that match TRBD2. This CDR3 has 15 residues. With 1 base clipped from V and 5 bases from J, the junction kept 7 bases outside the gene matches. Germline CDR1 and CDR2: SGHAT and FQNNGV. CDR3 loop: CASSLGPSGYDEQYF. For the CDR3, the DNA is TGTGCCAGCAGCTTAGGCCCTAGCGGGTACGACGAGCAGTACTTC.

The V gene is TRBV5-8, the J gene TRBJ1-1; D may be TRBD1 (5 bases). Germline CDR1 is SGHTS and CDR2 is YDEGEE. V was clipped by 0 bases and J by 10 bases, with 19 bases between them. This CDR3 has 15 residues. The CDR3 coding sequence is TGTGCCAGCAGCTTGGACGGGGGGAGTAGGGGACCAGCTTTCTTT. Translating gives CASSLDGGSRGPAFF.

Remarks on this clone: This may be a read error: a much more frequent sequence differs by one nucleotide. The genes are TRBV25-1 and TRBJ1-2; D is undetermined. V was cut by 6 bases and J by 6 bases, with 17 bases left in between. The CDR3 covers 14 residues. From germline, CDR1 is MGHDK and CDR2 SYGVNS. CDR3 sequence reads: CASSPDMPWDGYTF. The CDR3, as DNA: TGTGCCAGCAGCCCCGACATGCCTTGGGATGGCTACACCTTC.

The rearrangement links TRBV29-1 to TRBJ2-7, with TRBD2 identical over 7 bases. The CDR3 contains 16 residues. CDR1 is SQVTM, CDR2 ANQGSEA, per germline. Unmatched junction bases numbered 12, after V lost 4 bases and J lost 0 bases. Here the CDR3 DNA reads TGCAGCGTTGTAGGTCAGGGCTCGGGGGGCTCCTACGAGCAGTACTTC. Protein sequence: CSVVGQGSGGSYEQYF.

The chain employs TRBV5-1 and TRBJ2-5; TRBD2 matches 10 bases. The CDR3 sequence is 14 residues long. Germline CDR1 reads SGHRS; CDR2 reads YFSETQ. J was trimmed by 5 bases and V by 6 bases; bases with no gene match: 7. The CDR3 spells CASIDPSGSETQYF. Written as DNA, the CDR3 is TGCGCCAGCATAGACCCTAGCGGGAGTGAGACCCAGTACTTC.

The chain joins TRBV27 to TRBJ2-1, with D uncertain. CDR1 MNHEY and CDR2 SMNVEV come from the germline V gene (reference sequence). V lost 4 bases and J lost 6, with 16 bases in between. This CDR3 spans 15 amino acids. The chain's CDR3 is CASSSRRVPVNEQFF. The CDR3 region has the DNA TGTGCCAGCAGTTCCCGTCGGGTACCGGTCAATGAGCAGTTCTTC.

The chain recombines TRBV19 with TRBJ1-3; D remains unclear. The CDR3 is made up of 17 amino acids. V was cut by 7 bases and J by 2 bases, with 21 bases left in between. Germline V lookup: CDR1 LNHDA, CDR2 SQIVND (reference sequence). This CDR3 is CASNPRGTGSAGNTIYF. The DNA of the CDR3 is TGTGCCAGTAACCCGCGGGGAACCGGGAGTGCTGGAAACACCATATATTTT.

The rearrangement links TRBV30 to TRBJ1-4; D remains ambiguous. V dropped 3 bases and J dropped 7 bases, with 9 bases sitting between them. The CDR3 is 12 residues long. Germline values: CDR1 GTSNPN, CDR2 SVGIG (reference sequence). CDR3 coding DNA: TGTGCCTGGAGGACCGGAGGTGAAAAACTGTTTTTT. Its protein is CAWRTGGEKLFF.

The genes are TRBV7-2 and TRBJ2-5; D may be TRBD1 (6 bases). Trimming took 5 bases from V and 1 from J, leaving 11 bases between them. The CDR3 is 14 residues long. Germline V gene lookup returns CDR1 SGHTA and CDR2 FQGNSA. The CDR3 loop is CASSPRRGQETQYF. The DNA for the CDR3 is TGTGCCAGCAGCCCCCGCAGGGGCCAAGAGACCCAGTACTTC.

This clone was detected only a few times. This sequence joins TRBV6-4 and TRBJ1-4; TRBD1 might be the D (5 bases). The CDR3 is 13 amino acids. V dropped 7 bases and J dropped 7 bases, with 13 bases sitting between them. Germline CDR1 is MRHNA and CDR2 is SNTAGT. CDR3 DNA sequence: TGTGCCAGCACTCCTAGGGGTCTTGAAAAACTGTTTTTT. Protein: CASTPRGLEKLFF.

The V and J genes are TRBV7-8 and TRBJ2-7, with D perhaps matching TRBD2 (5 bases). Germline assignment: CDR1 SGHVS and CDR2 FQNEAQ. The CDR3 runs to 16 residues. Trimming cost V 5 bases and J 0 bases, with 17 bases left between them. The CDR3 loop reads CASSPSLAGSSYEQYF. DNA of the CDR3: TGTGCCAGCAGCCCATCACTGGCGGGCAGCTCCTACGAGCAGTACTTC.

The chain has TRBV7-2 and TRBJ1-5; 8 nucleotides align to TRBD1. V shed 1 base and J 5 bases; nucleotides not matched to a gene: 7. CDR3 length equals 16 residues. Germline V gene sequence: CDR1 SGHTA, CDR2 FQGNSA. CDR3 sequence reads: CASSLGGSGGDQPQHF. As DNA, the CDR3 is TGTGCCAGCAGCTTAGGGGGGTCAGGGGGCGATCAGCCCCAGCATTTT.